The 13 T cell receptor beta chains below were found in one sample sequenced in a study of human T cells and chemical hapten exposure. Time point in this sample: pre-sensitization, week 0. Treatment of the sample: therapeutic diphenylcyclopropenone sensitization with weekly scalp DPC. TCRdb re-derived calls from the RACE reads in MiXCR, one entry per CDR3 protein. The repertoire includes about 93,000 distinct CDR3 sequences, 8.5% of them detected once, and 2.6% sits in the top ten. The specimen was whole blood, collected in connection with sensitization to the hapten diphenylcyclopropenone (DPC). The receptors come from a man between 35 and 55 years old with alopecia areata. Some clones in this sample may be carry-over from other donors' samples.

This clonotype has only a few counts. CDR3 nucleotides: TGTGCCAGCAACGACCCTTGGGGCGCCGCTGGGGCCAACGTCCTGACTTTC. Its protein product is CASNDPWGAAGANVLTF. The chain joins TRBV2 to TRBJ2-6; a possible D gene is TRBD1 (5 bases). The V end was cut by 7 bases, the J end by 2 bases, with 18 bases between. This CDR3 contains 17 residues. The germline V gene encodes CDR1 SNHLY and CDR2 FYNNEI. The full variable domain, its missing parts supplied by reference TRBV2 and TRBJ2-6, is EPEVTQTPSHQVTQMGQEVILRCVPISNHLYFYWYRQILGQKVEFLVSFYNNEISEKSEIFDDQFSVERPDGSNFTLKIRSTKLEDSAMYFCASNDPWGAAGANVLTFGAGSRLTVL.

This clonotype was seen at least ten times. CDR3 amino acids: CASSLLGGDQPQHF. The CDR3 DNA follows: TGTGCCAGCAGCTTGTTAGGGGGCGATCAGCCCCAGCATTTT. The chain combines TRBV5-6 with TRBJ1-5, with 7 bases identical to TRBD1. Germline values: CDR1 SGHDT, CDR2 YYEEEE. V shed 1 base and J 5 bases; nucleotides not matched to a gene: 3. The CDR3 loop spans 14 amino acids.

The rearrangement uses TRBV4-3 and TRBJ2-7; tentative D call: TRBD2 (6 bases). Germline assignment: CDR1 LGHNA and CDR2 YSLEER. The ends were cut back, 0 bases at V and 4 bases at J, with 13 bases in the middle. The CDR3 has 15 residues. This CDR3 is CASSQDLGLRYEQYF. The CDR3 nucleotides read TGCGCCAGCAGCCAAGATTTGGGACTCAGATACGAGCAGTACTTC.

The J gene is TRBJ2-7, the V gene TRBV29-1, with 9 bases fitting TRBD1. Germline V gives CDR1 SQVTM, CDR2 ANQGSEA. V was clipped by 6 bases and J by 7 bases; unmatched bases: 10. The CDR3 loop spans 13 amino acids. The CDR3 DNA reads TGCAGCGTGAGGGGGGGACAGGGTGGGGAGCAGTACTTC. It codes for CSVRGGQGGEQYF.

This clonotype has just a few counts. The CDR3, as DNA: TGTGCCAGCAGTTACAGGGGGAAGGGTAGCGGGTACGGAGATACGCAGTATTTT. This codes for CASSYRGKGSGYGDTQYF. The V call is TRBV6-5, the J call TRBJ2-3; possibly TRBD2 for D (7 bases). V was pared by 2 bases and J by 5 bases, with 23 bases between. This CDR3 contains 18 residues. Germline loops: CDR1 MNHEY, CDR2 SVGAGI.

The chain links TRBV20-1 to TRBJ2-1; D unresolved. The CDR3 has 11 amino acids. Germline assignment: CDR1 DFQATT and CDR2 SNEGSKA (reference sequence). V was pared by 3 bases and J by 7 bases, with 7 bases between. CDR3 sequence reads: CSASHGNEQFF. CDR3 nucleotides: TGCAGTGCTAGCCACGGAAATGAGCAGTTCTTC.

This clonotype was detected ten times or more. The chain has TRBV18 and TRBJ2-3, with TRBD2 matching over 7 bases. V trimming: 3 bases; J trimming: 4 bases; junction bases outside the gene matches: 19. This CDR3 has 19 amino acids. The germline CDR1 and CDR2 sequences are KGHSH and LQKENI. For the CDR3, the DNA is TGTGCCAGCTCACCCCTCACCCCAACGACTAGCATTTTGCCAGATACGCAGTATTTT. Its translation: CASSPLTPTTSILPDTQYF. Based on the CDR3 plus reference TRBV18 and TRBJ2-3, the full variable domain is NAGVMQNPRHLVRRRGQEARLRCSPMKGHSHVYWYRQLPEEGLKFMVYLQKENIIDESGMPKERFSAEFPKEGPSILRIQQVVRGDSAAYFCASSPLTPTTSILPDTQYFGPGTRLTVL.

The V call is TRBV5-1, the J call TRBJ1-1, with 9 positions matching TRBD1. The CDR3 is 13 residues long. Losses at the gene ends were 3 bases for V and 11 bases for J; bases not matched to a gene: 8. The germline gives CDR1 SGHRS, CDR2 YFSETQ. CDR3 sequence (DNA): TGCGCCAGCAGCTGGGGACAGGGTGAATGGGCTTTCTTT. Its protein is CASSWGQGEWAFF.

This clonotype was detected many times. CDR3 in DNA: TGTGCCAGCAGTCAAGCTAGCGCGGTAGGGATTGCAGATACGCAGTATTTT. Translation gives CASSQASAVGIADTQYF. The V and J genes are TRBV28 and TRBJ2-3; D is possibly TRBD2 (6 bases). The germline V and J ends were trimmed by 5 bases and 4 bases, with 22 bases remaining between them. The CDR3 extends over 17 amino acids. Germline CDR1 reads MDHEN; CDR2 reads SYDVKM.

V gene TRBV12-3 or TRBV12-4 combines with J gene TRBJ2-1, with TRBD2 identical over 13 bases. V was pared by 5 bases and J by 8 bases, with 9 bases of the junction left unmatched. The CDR3 totals 16 residues. The CDR3 loop reads CASSPQGLAGAHEQFF. The CDR3 region has the DNA TGTGCCAGCAGTCCCCAAGGACTAGCGGGAGCGCATGAGCAGTTCTTC.

This clonotype was seen ten or more times. In DNA form, the CDR3 reads TGTGCCAGCAGTTCCACGGGACAGGGGAAATTTGGAAGCAATCAGCCCCAGCATTTT. As protein: CASSSTGQGKFGSNQPQHF. This sequence joins TRBV28 and TRBJ1-5, with 10 bases fitting TRBD1. The CDR3 is 19 amino acids. After removal of 4 bases from V and 1 base from J, the junction contained 13 bases not matched to a gene. Per germline, CDR1 MDHEN and CDR2 SYDVKM. Full variable domain (outside the CDR3, taken from reference TRBV28 and TRBJ1-5): DVKVTQSSRYLVKRTGEKVFLECVQDMDHENMFWYRQDPGLGLRLIYFSYDVKMKEKGDIPEGYSVSREKKERFSLILESASTNQTSMYLCASSSTGQGKFGSNQPQHFGDGTRLSIL.

This clonotype has just a few counts. The chain employs TRBV10-3 and TRBJ2-3; D is possibly TRBD2 (6 bases). The CDR3 totals 16 residues. Germline CDR1 is ENHRY and CDR2 is SYGVKD. The V end was cut by 5 bases, the J end by 1 base, with 16 bases between. The DNA for the CDR3 is TGTGCCATCAGTAAGGGACTCTCCGGCGGCACAGATACGCAGTATTTT. Amino acids: CAISKGLSGGTDTQYF.

A few counts support this clonotype. CDR3 bases: TGTGCCTGGAGGTTGACAGCGATTACTGGAAACACCATATATTTT. Protein sequence: CAWRLTAITGNTIYF. This rearrangement joins TRBV30 to TRBJ1-3, with D possibly TRBD1 on 5 matching bases. The length of the CDR3 is 15 residues. Trimming left V 3 bases short and J 2 bases short, with 14 bases between. Germline assignment: CDR1 GTSNPN and CDR2 SVGIG (reference sequence).